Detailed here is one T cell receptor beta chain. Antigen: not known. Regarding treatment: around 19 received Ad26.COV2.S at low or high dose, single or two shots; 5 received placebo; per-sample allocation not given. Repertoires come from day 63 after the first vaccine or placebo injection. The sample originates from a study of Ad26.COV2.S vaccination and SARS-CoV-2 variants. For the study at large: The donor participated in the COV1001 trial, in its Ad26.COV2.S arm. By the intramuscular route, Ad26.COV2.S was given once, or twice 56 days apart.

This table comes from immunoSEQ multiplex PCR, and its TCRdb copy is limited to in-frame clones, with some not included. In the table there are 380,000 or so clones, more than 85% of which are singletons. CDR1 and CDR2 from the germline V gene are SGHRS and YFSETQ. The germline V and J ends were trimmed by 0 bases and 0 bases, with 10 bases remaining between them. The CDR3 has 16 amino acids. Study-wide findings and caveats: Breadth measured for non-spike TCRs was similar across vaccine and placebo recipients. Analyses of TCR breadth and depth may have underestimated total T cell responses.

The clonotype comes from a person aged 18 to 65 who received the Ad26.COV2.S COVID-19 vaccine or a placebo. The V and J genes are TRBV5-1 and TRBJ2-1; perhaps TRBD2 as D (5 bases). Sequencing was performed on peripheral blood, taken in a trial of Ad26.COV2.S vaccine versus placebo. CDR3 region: CASSLGLAPSYNEQFF. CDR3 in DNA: TGCGCCAGCAGCTTGGGCCTAGCCCCCTCCTACAATGAGCAGTTCTTC.